This T cell receptor (beta chain) is from a study of T cell repertoires in cytomegalovirus infection. The trim removed 4 bases at V and 6 bases at J, leaving 5 bases unmatched. Germline V lookup: CDR1 SGHAT, CDR2 FQNNGV. The length of the CDR3 is 14 residues. This clonotype showed up just a few times. Its antigen is unknown. TCRdb re-called the reads through MiXCR, storing one row per CDR3 protein. The sample has about 900,000 distinct CDR3 sequences, less than 40% seen once. The gene calls are TRBV11-2 and TRBJ2-1; TRBD1 aligns across 8 bases. The TCR sequence derives from a human donor in good health (CMV status not recorded). Some clones in this sample may be carry-over from other donors' samples. Here the sequenced sample was cultured CD8+ T cells from PBMCs, taken from culture after CMV antigen stimulation. This CDR3 is CASSSVGTGNEQFF. The CDR3 DNA is TGTGCCAGCAGCTCCGTCGGGACAGGCAATGAGCAGTTCTTC.